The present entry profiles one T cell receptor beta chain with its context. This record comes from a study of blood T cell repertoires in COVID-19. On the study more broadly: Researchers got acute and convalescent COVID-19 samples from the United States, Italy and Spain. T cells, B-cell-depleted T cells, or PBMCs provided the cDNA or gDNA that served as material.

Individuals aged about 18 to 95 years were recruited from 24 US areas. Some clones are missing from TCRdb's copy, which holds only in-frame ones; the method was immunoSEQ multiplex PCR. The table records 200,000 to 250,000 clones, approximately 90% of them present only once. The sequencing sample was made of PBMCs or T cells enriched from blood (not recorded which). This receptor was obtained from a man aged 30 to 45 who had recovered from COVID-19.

CDR3 coding DNA: TGCGCCAGCAGCCCCATGGGGAGAGTCTCTGGAAACACCATATATTTT. Amino acid sequence: CASSPMGRVSGNTIYF. The chain uses TRBV23-1 and TRBJ1-3; D gene unclear. TRBV23-1 has ORF status, its function being uncertain. The CDR3 extends over 16 amino acids. V lost 6 bases to trimming and J lost 0 bases, with 15 bases between them.